This T cell receptor (beta chain) was sequenced during a study of cytomegalovirus exposure and HLA in healthy donors. Whole-study context: There were about 86 million unique TCRs (from HLA-typed donors) in an early data release.

The CDR3 is made up of 14 amino acids. V was clipped by 0 bases and J by 2 bases, with 9 bases between them. Germline CDR1 is SGHRS and CDR2 is YFSETQ. A word on this clone: What it binds is unknown.

Whole-study results and caveats: With high specificity and sensitivity, the classifier reportedly diagnosed cytomegalovirus status. Rarity marked most TCR sequences, yet some public TCRs occurred in many donors.

Primers for the PCR totalled 60 Vbeta and 13 Jbeta. The data were produced by immunoSEQ multiplex PCR, yet TCRdb's version contains in-frame clones alone and is incomplete. The top ten hold roughly 3.5% of the sample, which has approximately 100,000 clones, approximately 70% seen once. This receptor was identified in a woman aged 45-60 years in good health and CMV-seronegative. The chain links TRBV5-1 to TRBJ2-7; the D is unclear. Specimen: PBMCs. As DNA, the CDR3 is TGCGCCAGCAGCTTGGTGTCAGGTCCCTACGAGCAGTACTTC. Its translation is CASSLVSGPYEQYF.